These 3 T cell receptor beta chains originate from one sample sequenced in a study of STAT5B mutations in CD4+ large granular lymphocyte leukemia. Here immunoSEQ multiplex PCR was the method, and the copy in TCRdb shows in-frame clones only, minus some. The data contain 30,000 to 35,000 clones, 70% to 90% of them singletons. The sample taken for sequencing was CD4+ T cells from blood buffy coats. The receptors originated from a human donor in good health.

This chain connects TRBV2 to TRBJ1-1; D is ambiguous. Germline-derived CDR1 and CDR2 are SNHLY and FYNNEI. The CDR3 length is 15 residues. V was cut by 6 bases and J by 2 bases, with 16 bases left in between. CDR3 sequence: CASRESYAPNTEAFF. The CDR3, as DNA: TGTGCCAGCAGGGAATCCTACGCTCCTAACACTGAAGCTTTCTTT.

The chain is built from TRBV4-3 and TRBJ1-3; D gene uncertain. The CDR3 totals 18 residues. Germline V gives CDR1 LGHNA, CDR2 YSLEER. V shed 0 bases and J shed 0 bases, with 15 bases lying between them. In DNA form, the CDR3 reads TGCGCCAGCAGCCAAGATAACCCCCCCGTTCTCTCTGGAAACACCATATATTTT. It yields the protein CASSQDNPPVLSGNTIYF.

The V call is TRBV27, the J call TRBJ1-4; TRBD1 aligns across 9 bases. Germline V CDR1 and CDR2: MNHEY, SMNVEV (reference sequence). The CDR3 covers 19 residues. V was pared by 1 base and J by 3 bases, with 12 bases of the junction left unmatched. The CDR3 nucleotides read TGTGCCAGCAGTTTATGGCGGCCTGGGACAGGGCTGGCTAATGAAAAACTGTTTTTT. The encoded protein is CASSLWRPGTGLANEKLFF.